The 28 T cell receptor beta chains given below trace back to one sample, sequenced in a study of blood T cell repertoires in COVID-19. The data were produced by immunoSEQ multiplex PCR, yet TCRdb's version contains in-frame clones alone and is incomplete. The sample shows some 200,000 clones, more than 65% of them seen only once. Sequencing was performed on PBMCs or T cells enriched from blood (not recorded which). All receptors derive from a man in his forties or fifties who had recovered from COVID-19.

The chain employs TRBV7-2 and TRBJ2-7; 7 bases line up with TRBD1. V trimming: 4 bases; J trimming: 1 base; junction bases outside the gene matches: 4. The germline V gene encodes CDR1 SGHTA and CDR2 FQGNSA. The CDR3 runs 14 residues. CDR3 in amino acids: CASSSRTGSYEQYF. The CDR3 DNA reads as TGTGCCAGCAGCTCCCGGACAGGTTCCTACGAGCAGTACTTC.

The chain carries TRBV28 and TRBJ2-6; D might be TRBD1 (6 bases). From germline, CDR1 is MDHEN and CDR2 SYDVKM. Trimming took off 2 bases at V and 4 bases at J, with 12 bases between the two ends. CDR3 length: 16 residues. The CDR3 sequence is CASSLGQGTGANVLTF. CDR3 sequence (DNA): TGTGCCAGCAGTTTAGGGCAGGGGACCGGGGCCAACGTCCTGACTTTC.

This chain connects TRBV19 to TRBJ2-5; 11 nucleotides line up with TRBD2. Trimming cost V 4 bases and J 5 bases; bases outside gene matches: 6. The length of the CDR3 is 15 residues. Germline V lookup: CDR1 LNHDA, CDR2 SQIVND (reference sequence). CDR3 amino acids: CASSSIAGGTETQYF. CDR3 coding DNA: TGTGCCAGTAGTAGTATAGCGGGGGGGACTGAGACCCAGTACTTC.

V gene TRBV5-1 combines with J gene TRBJ1-2; perhaps TRBD1 as D (5 bases). Per the germline V gene, CDR1 is SGHRS and CDR2 is YFSETQ. The CDR3 spans 14 residues. V was clipped by 1 base and J by 8 bases, with 15 bases between them. CDR3 loop: CASSLSIPQGGYTF. The CDR3 DNA is TGCGCCAGCAGCTTGTCCATACCTCAGGGAGGCTACACCTTC.

This clone was counted a few times. The chain carries TRBV2 and TRBJ1-2; a possible D gene is TRBD1 (6 bases). Trimming shortened V by 0 bases and J by 4 bases, and 21 bases separated the two germline ends. CDR3 length: 18 residues. Germline assignment: CDR1 SNHLY and CDR2 FYNNEI. This CDR3 is CASSEAWGPGHFFYGYTF. CDR3 bases: TGTGCCAGCAGTGAAGCGTGGGGACCGGGACACTTTTTCTATGGCTACACCTTC.

This chain links TRBV18 with TRBJ2-5; 8 bases line up with TRBD2. With V trimmed by 2 bases and J by 3 bases, 23 bases remained unmatched. This CDR3 has 21 residues. Per the germline V gene, CDR1 is KGHSH and CDR2 is LQKENI. In nucleotides, the CDR3 is TGTGCCAGCTCACCAAGCCCGGGGAAGGGTTACTGGCGGGGGGCCGAAGAGACCCAGTACTTC. Its translation is CASSPSPGKGYWRGAEETQYF. Full variable domain (rest looked up from reference TRBV18 and TRBJ2-5): NAGVMQNPRHLVRRRGQEARLRCSPMKGHSHVYWYRQLPEEGLKFMVYLQKENIIDESGMPKERFSAEFPKEGPSILRIQQVVRGDSAAYFCASSPSPGKGYWRGAEETQYFGPGTRLLVL.

The chain links TRBV2 to TRBJ1-5; D call uncertain. The ends were cut back, 5 bases at V and 1 base at J, with 6 bases in the middle. The germline CDR1 and CDR2 sequences are SNHLY and FYNNEI. The CDR3 extends over 13 amino acids. The CDR3 sequence: CASSYKSNQPQHF. CDR3 nucleotides: TGTGCCAGCAGTTACAAAAGCAATCAGCCCCAGCATTTT. Drawing the rest from reference TRBV2 and TRBJ1-5, the complete variable domain is EPEVTQTPSHQVTQMGQEVILRCVPISNHLYFYWYRQILGQKVEFLVSFYNNEISEKSEIFDDQFSVERPDGSNFTLKIRSTKLEDSAMYFCASSYKSNQPQHFGDGTRLSIL.

The chain has TRBV12-3 or TRBV12-4 and TRBJ1-3, with D maybe TRBD1 (5 bases). The ends were cut back, 7 bases at V and 7 bases at J, with 11 bases in the middle. The CDR3 extends over 12 amino acids. CDR3 residues: CASTRGWNTIYF. Here the CDR3 DNA reads TGTGCCAGCACCCGGGGGTGGAACACCATATATTTT.

This clone was counted once. The chain carries TRBV5-1 and TRBJ2-3, with D perhaps TRBD2 (5 bases). Trimming removed 1 base at V and 4 bases at J, with 13 bases between. CDR3 length equals 15 residues. The germline V gene encodes CDR1 SGHRS and CDR2 YFSETQ. Written as DNA, the CDR3 is TGCGCCAGCAGCTTGTATGCCGGGGTTGCAGATACGCAGTATTTT. This codes for CASSLYAGVADTQYF.

The J gene is TRBJ1-1, the V gene TRBV7-9; 7 nucleotides match TRBD1. Germline V gene data show CDR1 as SEHNR and CDR2 as FQNEAQ (reference sequence). With V trimmed by 6 bases and J by 0 bases, 10 bases remained unmatched. CDR3 length: 16 residues. The chain's CDR3 is CASRQGTARMNTEAFF. The CDR3 DNA reads as TGTGCCAGCAGACAAGGGACAGCCAGAATGAACACTGAAGCTTTCTTT.

This clone was observed a handful of times. The CDR3 DNA sequence: TGTGCCAGCAGGGCCCGGACAGGGAGGACCCAAGAGACCCAGTACTTC. It is translated as CASRARTGRTQETQYF. The V and J genes are TRBV2 and TRBJ2-5; 8 nucleotides agree with TRBD1. The CDR3 totals 16 residues. Unmatched junction bases numbered 10, after V lost 6 bases and J lost 1 base. CDR1 and CDR2 from the germline V gene are SNHLY and FYNNEI.

J is TRBJ1-2 and V is TRBV19, with D possibly TRBD1 on 6 matching bases. V lost 7 bases and J lost 3, with 9 bases in between. The CDR3 length is 12 residues. CDR1 and CDR2 from the germline V gene are LNHDA and SQIVND (reference sequence). The CDR3 bases are TGTGCCAGTAACGAGGGGGACTATGGCTACACCTTC. This sequence encodes CASNEGDYGYTF.

Only a few counts were recorded for this clone. This chain joins TRBV13 and TRBJ1-1, with TRBD1 matching 9 bases. The CDR3 runs to 15 residues. Germline lookup yields CDR1 PRHDT and CDR2 FYEKMQ (reference sequence). The V segment lost 5 bases and the J segment 5 bases; nucleotides outside the gene matches: 9. CDR3 amino acids: CASSRGQGIRTEAFF. The CDR3 DNA sequence: TGTGCCAGCAGCAGAGGACAGGGGATCCGGACTGAAGCTTTCTTT.

CDR3 DNA sequence: TGTGCCAGCAGCTTAGGAGATCAGGGCCTCAGCAATCAGCCCCAGCATTTT. It codes for CASSLGDQGLSNQPQHF. This chain joins TRBV11-3 and TRBJ1-5; possibly TRBD1 for D (5 bases). Germline V gives CDR1 SGHNT, CDR2 YENEEA. The length of the CDR3 is 17 residues. With 1 base removed from V and 1 base from J, the gap between germline ends came to 14 bases.

V gene TRBV4-1 combines with J gene TRBJ1-1; 7 nucleotides agree with TRBD1. Germline V gene sequence: CDR1 MGHRA, CDR2 YSYEKL. V gave up 0 bases and J gave up 6 bases; unmatched junction bases: 7. The CDR3 spans 15 residues. CDR3 coding DNA: TGCGCCAGCAGCCAAGATCGAAGACAGGGAGCTGAAGCTTTCTTT. It is translated as CASSQDRRQGAEAFF.

The chain couples TRBV5-1 to TRBJ1-6, with 12 positions matching TRBD1. J lost 6 bases, V lost 4 bases, and 2 bases had no gene match. CDR1 and CDR2 (germline): SGHRS, YFSETQ. This CDR3 is built from 15 residues. CDR3 residues: CASSPGQGANSPLHF. As DNA, the CDR3 is TGCGCCAGCAGCCCGGGACAGGGGGCTAATTCACCCCTCCACTTT.

This clone is a singleton in its sample. J is TRBJ2-3 and V is TRBV7-2; 11 nucleotides agree with TRBD2. CDR3 length: 17 residues. V shed 5 bases and J 2 bases; nucleotides not matched to a gene: 9. CDR1 is SGHTA and CDR2 is FQGNSA in the germline V gene. CDR3 amino acids: CASSPRLAGPHTDTQYF. The CDR3 region has the DNA TGTGCCAGCAGCCCTAGACTAGCGGGGCCCCACACAGATACGCAGTATTTT.

The rearrangement links TRBV13 to TRBJ2-7; possibly TRBD1 for D (5 bases). The germline V gene has CDR1 PRHDT and CDR2 FYEKMQ (reference sequence). The CDR3 contains 13 residues. Trimming removed 0 bases from V and 7 bases from J, with 10 bases in between. The CDR3 loop is CASSLGRTMEQYF. The DNA for the CDR3 is TGTGCCAGCAGCTTAGGCCGGACAATGGAGCAGTACTTC.

In this sample, this clone turned up a few times. The chain uses TRBV19 and TRBJ1-5; a possible D gene is TRBD1 (6 bases). CDR3 length equals 17 residues. Germline V gene data show CDR1 as LNHDA and CDR2 as SQIVND (reference sequence). The ends were cut back, 0 bases at V and 5 bases at J, with 17 bases in the middle. CDR3 nucleotide sequence: TGTGCCAGTAGTATAGACCTCCGGGGGGCGCAGGATCAGCCCCAGCATTTT. Its translation: CASSIDLRGAQDQPQHF.

The chain recombines TRBV25-1 with TRBJ2-7; 7 positions agree with TRBD2. CDR3 length equals 15 residues. Germline CDR1 is MGHDK and CDR2 is SYGVNS. Trimming took 3 bases from V and 2 from J; bases not matched to a gene: 7. CDR3 sequence reads: CASSEGGLTTYEQYF. The CDR3 region has the DNA TGTGCCAGCAGTGAGGGGGGACTAACAACCTACGAGCAGTACTTC.

V and J are TRBV4-1 and TRBJ1-1; perhaps TRBD1 as D (6 bases). Germline V gives CDR1 MGHRA, CDR2 YSYEKL. V dropped 0 bases and J dropped 4 bases, with 18 bases sitting between them. The CDR3 spans 17 residues. Here the CDR3 reads CASSQDKGVGYGTEAFF. CDR3 sequence (DNA): TGCGCCAGCAGCCAAGATAAGGGGGTTGGGTATGGCACTGAAGCTTTCTTT.

The chain carries TRBV7-8 and TRBJ1-3; 8 nucleotides align to TRBD1. Germline CDR1 reads SGHVS; CDR2 reads FQNEAQ. The CDR3 totals 18 residues. V lost 3 bases to trimming and J lost 4 bases; unmatched junction nucleotides: 14. CDR3 loop: CASSFYRGDFGIGNTIYF. DNA for the CDR3: TGTGCCAGCAGCTTTTACAGGGGGGATTTCGGTATAGGAAACACCATATATTTT.

The chain couples TRBV4-2 to TRBJ2-3, with D uncertain. The CDR3 is made up of 15 amino acids. Trimming stripped 1 base from V and 4 bases from J, with 12 bases between. CDR1 and CDR2 from the germline V gene are LGHNA and YNFKEQ. CDR3 sequence (DNA): TGTGCCAGCAGCCAAGTCGCGAATCTCCCAGATACGCAGTATTTT. This codes for CASSQVANLPDTQYF.

This chain uses TRBV16 with TRBJ1-1; D call uncertain. This CDR3 is built from 13 residues. The V end was cut by 3 bases, the J end by 1 base, with 6 bases between. Germline V gives CDR1 KGHSY, CDR2 FQNENV. CDR3 loop: CASSQGANTEAFF. The CDR3 DNA reads TGTGCCAGCAGCCAGGGAGCGAACACTGAAGCTTTCTTT.

The genes are TRBV24-1 and TRBJ1-5; no clear D. The V and J ends lost 4 bases and 2 bases respectively, with 17 bases between them. CDR1 KGHDR and CDR2 SFDVKD come from the germline V gene. The CDR3 spans 17 residues. This CDR3 reads CATSDRREGGRNQPQHF. The CDR3 DNA reads as TGTGCCACCAGTGACCGCCGTGAGGGCGGGCGCAATCAGCCCCAGCATTTT.

This clone was observed a handful of times. The V call is TRBV24-1, the J call TRBJ1-5; D possibly corresponds to TRBD1 (5 bases). The CDR3 extends over 16 amino acids. Germline V lookup: CDR1 KGHDR, CDR2 SFDVKD. The V end lost 4 bases, the J end lost 2 bases, and 14 bases lay between the germline ends. The CDR3 nucleotides are TGTGCCACCAGTGAAGGGACCTGGGGGGGCAATCAGCCCCAGCATTTT. It is translated as CATSEGTWGGNQPQHF.

The genes are TRBV27 and TRBJ2-3; 7 positions agree with TRBD1. The germline gives CDR1 MNHEY, CDR2 SMNVEV (reference sequence). V trimming: 3 bases; J trimming: 4 bases; junction bases outside the gene matches: 4. This CDR3 spans 14 amino acids. CDR3 DNA sequence: TGTGCCAGCAGTTTCGGACAGGCCCCAGATACGCAGTATTTT. Translation gives CASSFGQAPDTQYF.

The sample holds a few counts of this clone. This chain uses TRBV18 with TRBJ1-1; D is perhaps TRBD1 (5 bases). Germline V lookup: CDR1 KGHSH, CDR2 LQKENI. Trimming removed 0 bases at V and 5 bases at J, with 19 bases between. This CDR3 contains 17 residues. In DNA form, the CDR3 reads TGTGCCAGCTCACCACCGGGACCGGGGGGGTTTAGGACTGAAGCTTTCTTT. Translated: CASSPPGPGGFRTEAFF.